The clone carrying this T cell receptor beta chain was seen just once. Its antigen is currently unknown. These data come from a study of Graves' ophthalmopathy and Graves' hyperthyroidism. Study details: Hyperthyroidism qualified as stable when ophthalmopathy did not develop within 18 months of follow-up. General study points: This model predicted ophthalmopathy progression (sensitivity about 67%, specificity around 72%).

Among the exclusions were patients with other autoimmune diseases, uncontrolled infections, pregnancy or lactation. Per the germline V gene, CDR1 is LNHDA and CDR2 is SQIVND (reference sequence). J lost 6 bases, V lost 5 bases, and 10 bases had no gene match. This CDR3 region has 16 residues. From RNA, the CDR3 regions of TCR beta chains were amplified and sequenced. HTBI primers primed a first-round RT-PCR, and a second-round multiplex PCR followed. TCRdb itself ran the multiplex PCR reads through MiXCR, one entry per CDR3 protein. There are about 500,000 distinct CDR3 sequences in the sample; 35% to 40% occur only once, and roughly 4% lies in the top ten.

The rearrangement uses TRBV19 and TRBJ1-6; 7 nucleotides match TRBD1. This TCR derives from an adult man with Graves' hyperthyroidism. Source material: peripheral blood or thyroid tissue (not recorded which). The CDR3 DNA follows: TGTGCCAGTAGTCCGTTGAGGGACAGCCGTAATTCACCCCTCCACTTT. Residues: CASSPLRDSRNSPLHF.